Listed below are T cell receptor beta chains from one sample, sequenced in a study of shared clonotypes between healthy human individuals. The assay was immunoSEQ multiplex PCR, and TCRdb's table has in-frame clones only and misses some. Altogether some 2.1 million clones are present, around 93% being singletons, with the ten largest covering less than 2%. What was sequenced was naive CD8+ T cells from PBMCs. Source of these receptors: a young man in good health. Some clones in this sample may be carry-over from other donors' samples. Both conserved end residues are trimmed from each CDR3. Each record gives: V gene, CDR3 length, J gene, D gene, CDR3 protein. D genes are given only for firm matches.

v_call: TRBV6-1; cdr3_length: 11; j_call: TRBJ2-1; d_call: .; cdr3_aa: ASSDAGGTRQF
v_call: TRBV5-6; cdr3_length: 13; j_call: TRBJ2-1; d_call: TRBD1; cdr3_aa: ASTPWDRGLDEQF
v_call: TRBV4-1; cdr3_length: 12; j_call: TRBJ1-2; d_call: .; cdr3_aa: ASSPRGVNYGYT
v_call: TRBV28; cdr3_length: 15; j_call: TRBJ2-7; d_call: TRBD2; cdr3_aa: ASSLGLAGGPLSEQY
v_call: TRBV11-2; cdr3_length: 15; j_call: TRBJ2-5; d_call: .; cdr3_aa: ASSLEVGRFWGETQY
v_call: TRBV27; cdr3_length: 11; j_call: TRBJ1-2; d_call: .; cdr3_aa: ASRLGYSYGYT
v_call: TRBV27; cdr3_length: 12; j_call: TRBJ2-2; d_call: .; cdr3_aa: ASSFGGFAGELF
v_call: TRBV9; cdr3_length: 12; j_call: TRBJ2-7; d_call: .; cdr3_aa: ASSIGLGVSEQY
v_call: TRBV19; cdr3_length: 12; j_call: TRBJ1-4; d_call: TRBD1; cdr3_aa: ASSIRDSNEKLF
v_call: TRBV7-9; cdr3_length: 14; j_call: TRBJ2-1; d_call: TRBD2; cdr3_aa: ASSASGGSSYNEQF
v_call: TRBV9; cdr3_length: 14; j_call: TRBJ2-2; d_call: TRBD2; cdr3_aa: ASSVGTRTAGGELF
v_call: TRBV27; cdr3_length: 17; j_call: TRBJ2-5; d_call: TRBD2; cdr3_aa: ASSLLPFTRTSGGETQY
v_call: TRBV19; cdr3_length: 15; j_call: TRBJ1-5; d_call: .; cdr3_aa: ASSIAAGAYSNQPQH
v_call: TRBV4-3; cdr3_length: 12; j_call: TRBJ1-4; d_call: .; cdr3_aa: ASSQRDGPRELF
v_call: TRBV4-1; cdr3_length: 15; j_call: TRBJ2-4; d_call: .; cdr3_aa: ASSPRAGGLAKNIQY
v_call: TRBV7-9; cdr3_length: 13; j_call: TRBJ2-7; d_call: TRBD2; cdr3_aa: ASSPGGLAEYEQY
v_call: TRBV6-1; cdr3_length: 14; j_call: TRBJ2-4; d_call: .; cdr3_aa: ASSEGVTRAKNIQY
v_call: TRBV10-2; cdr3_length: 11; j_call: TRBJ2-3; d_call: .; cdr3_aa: ASRSARTDTQY
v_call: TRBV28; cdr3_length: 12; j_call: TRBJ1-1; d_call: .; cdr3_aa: ASSLRGMNTEAF
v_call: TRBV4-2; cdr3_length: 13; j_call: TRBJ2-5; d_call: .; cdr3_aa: ASSQSRGRGETQY
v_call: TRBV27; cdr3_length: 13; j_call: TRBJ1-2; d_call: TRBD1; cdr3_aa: ASSLSAGGAYGYT
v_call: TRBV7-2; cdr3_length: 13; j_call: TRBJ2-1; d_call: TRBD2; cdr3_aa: ASARERDSYNEQF
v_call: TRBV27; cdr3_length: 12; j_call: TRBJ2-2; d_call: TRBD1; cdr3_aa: ASGTGEGRWELF
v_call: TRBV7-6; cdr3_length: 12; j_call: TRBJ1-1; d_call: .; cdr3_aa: AVADSEDRTEAF
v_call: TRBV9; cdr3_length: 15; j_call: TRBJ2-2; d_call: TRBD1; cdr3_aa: ASSTSGTGANTGELF